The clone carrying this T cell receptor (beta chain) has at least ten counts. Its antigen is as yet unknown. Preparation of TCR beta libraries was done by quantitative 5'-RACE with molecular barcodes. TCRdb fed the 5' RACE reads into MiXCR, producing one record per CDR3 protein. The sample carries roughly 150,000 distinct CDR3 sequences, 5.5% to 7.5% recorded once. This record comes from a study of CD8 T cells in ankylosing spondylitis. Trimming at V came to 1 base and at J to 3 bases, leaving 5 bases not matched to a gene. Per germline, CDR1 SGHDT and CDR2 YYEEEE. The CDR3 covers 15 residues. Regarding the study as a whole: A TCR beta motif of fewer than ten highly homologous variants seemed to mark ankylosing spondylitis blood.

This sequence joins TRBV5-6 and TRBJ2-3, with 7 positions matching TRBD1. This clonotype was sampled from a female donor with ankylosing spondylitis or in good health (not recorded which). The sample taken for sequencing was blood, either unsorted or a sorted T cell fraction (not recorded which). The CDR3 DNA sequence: TGTGCCAGCAGCTTGAGGGGGCCGGGGACAGATACGCAGTATTTT. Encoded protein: CASSLRGPGTDTQYF.